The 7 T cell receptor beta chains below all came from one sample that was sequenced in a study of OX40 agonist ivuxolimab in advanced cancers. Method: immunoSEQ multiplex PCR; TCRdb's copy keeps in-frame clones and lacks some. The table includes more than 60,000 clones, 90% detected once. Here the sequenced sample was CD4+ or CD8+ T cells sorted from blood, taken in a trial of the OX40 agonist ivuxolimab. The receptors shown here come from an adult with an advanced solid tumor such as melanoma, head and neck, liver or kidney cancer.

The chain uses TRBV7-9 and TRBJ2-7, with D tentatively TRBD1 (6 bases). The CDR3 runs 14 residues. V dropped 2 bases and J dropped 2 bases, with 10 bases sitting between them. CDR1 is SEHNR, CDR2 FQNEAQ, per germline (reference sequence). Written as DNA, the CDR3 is TGTGCCAGCAGCTTATTTAACAGGGCCTACGAGCAGTACTTC. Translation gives CASSLFNRAYEQYF.

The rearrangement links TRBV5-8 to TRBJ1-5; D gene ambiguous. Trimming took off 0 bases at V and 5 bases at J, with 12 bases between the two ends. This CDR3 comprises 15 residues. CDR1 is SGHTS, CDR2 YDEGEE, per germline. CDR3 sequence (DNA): TGTGCCAGCAGCTTGGACCCGGGGAGGTATCAGCCCCAGCATTTT. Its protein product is CASSLDPGRYQPQHF.

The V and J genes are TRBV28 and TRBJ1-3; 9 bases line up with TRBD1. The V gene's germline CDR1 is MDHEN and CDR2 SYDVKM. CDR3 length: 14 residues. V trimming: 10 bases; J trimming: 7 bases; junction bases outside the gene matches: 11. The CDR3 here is CATWGDRDGNTIYF. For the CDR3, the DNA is TGTGCCACCTGGGGGGACAGGGATGGGAACACCATATATTTT.

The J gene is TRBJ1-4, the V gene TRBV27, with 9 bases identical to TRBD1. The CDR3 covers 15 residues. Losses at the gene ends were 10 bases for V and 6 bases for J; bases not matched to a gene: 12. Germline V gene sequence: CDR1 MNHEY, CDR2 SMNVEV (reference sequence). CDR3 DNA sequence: TGTGCCACCCGAGGCCCGGGACAGGGTCATGAAAAACTGTTTTTT. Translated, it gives CATRGPGQGHEKLFF.

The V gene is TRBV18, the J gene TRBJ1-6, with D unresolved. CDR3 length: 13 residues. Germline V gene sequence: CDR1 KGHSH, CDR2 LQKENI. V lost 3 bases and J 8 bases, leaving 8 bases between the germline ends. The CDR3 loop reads CASSPTFDSPLHF. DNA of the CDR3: TGTGCCAGCTCACCTACTTTTGATTCACCCCTCCACTTT.

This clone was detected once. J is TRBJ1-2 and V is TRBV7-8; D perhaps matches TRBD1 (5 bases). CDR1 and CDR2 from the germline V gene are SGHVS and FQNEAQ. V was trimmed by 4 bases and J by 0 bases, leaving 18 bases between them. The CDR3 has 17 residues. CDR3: CASSSTPRQLANYGYTF. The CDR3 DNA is TGTGCCAGCAGCTCAACACCACGACAGCTAGCTAACTATGGCTACACCTTC.

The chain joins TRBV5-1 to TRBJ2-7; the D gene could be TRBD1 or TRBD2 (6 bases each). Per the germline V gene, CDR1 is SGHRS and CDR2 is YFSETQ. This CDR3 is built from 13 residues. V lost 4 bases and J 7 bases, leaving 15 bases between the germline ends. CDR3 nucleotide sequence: TGCGCCAGCAGCCCGGAGGGGGACGAAGAGCAGTACTTC. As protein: CASSPEGDEEQYF.